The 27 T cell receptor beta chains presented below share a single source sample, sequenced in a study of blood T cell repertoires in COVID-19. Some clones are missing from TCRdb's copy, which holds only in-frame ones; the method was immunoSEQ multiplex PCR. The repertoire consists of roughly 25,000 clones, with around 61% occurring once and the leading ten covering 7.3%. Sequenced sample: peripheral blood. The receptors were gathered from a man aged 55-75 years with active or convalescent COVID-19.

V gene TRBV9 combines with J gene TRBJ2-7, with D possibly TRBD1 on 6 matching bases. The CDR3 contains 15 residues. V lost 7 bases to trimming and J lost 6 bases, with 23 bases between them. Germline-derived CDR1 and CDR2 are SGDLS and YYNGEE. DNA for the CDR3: TGTGCCAGCGGGGCAGGGGCGGCGTTACCGGGCGAGCAGTACTTC. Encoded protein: CASGAGAALPGEQYF.

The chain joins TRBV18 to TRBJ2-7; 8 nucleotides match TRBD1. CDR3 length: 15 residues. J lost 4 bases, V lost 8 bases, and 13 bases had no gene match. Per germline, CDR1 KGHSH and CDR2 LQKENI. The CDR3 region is CASGRGQPFKYEQYF. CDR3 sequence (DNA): TGTGCCAGCGGCAGGGGGCAGCCCTTTAAGTACGAGCAGTACTTC.

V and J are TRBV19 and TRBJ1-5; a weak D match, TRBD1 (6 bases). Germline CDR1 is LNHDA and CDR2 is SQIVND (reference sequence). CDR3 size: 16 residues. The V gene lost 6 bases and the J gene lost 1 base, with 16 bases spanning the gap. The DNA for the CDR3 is TGTGCCAGTAGCACTTTCGGGAGGGGGAGCAATCAGCCCCAGCATTTT. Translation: CASSTFGRGSNQPQHF.

The DNA for the CDR3 is TGTGCCATCAGTGAGACAGGGGAAGGCTACACCTTC. Its translation is CAISETGEGYTF. The chain employs TRBV10-3 and TRBJ1-2, with 7 bases aligning to TRBD1. V was clipped by 2 bases and J by 8 bases; unmatched bases: 2. There are 12 residues in the CDR3. Per germline, CDR1 ENHRY and CDR2 SYGVKD.

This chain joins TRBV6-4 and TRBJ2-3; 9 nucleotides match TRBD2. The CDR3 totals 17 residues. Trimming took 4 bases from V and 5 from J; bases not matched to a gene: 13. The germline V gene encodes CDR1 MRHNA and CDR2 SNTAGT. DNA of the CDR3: TGTGCCAGCAGTGCTGCAGCGGGAGGAGGAGGGGGAGATACGCAGTATTTT. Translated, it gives CASSAAAGGGGGDTQYF.

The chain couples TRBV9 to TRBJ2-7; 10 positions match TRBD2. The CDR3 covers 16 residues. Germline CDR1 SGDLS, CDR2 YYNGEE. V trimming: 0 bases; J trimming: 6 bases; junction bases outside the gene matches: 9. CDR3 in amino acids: CASSVGPAGGQGEQYF. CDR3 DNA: TGTGCCAGCAGCGTAGGCCCAGCGGGGGGGCAAGGCGAGCAGTACTTC.

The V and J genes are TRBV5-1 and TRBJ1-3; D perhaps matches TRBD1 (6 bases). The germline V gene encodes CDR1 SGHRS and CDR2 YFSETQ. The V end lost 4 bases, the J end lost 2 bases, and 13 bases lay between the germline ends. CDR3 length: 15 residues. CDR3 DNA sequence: TGCGCCAGCAGCATCGGACAGCCGGCTGGAAACACCATATATTTT. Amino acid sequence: CASSIGQPAGNTIYF.

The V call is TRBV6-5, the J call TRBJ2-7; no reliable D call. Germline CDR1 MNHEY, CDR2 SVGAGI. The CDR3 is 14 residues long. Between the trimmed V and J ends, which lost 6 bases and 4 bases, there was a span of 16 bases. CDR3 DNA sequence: TGTGCCAGCAGCCTCGCACTCACTCTTTACGAGCAGTACTTC. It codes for CASSLALTLYEQYF.

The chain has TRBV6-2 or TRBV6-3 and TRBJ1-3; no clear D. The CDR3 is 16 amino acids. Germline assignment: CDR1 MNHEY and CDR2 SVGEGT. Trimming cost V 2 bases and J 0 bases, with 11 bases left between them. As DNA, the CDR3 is TGTGCCAGCAGTTACGGACTCAGATTCTCTGGAAACACCATATATTTT. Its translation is CASSYGLRFSGNTIYF.

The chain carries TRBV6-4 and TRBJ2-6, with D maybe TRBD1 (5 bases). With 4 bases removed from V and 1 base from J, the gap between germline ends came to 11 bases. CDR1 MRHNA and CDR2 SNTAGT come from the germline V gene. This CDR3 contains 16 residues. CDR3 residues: CASSGLQGSGANVLTF. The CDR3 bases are TGTGCCAGCAGTGGCCTCCAGGGATCTGGGGCCAACGTCCTGACTTTC.

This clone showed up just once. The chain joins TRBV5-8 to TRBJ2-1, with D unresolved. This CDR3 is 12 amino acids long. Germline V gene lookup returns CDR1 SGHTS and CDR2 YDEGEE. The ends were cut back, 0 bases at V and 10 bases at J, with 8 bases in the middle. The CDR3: CASSLGRLEQFF. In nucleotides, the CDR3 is TGTGCCAGCAGCTTGGGGAGACTCGAGCAGTTCTTC.

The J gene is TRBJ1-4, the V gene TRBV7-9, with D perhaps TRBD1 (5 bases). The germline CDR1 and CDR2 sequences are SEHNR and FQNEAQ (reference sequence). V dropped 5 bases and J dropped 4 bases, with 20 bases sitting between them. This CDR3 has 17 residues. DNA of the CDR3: TGTGCCAGCAGCCGAGGGGCTGTGGGAGGACATAATGAAAAACTGTTTTTT. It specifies CASSRGAVGGHNEKLFF.

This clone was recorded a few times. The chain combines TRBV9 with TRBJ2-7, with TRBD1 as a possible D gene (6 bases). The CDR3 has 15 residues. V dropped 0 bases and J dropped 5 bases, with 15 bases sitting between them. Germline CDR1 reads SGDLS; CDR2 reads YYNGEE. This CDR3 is CASSVESRGGHEQYF. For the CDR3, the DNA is TGTGCCAGCAGCGTAGAGTCCAGGGGTGGGCACGAGCAGTACTTC.

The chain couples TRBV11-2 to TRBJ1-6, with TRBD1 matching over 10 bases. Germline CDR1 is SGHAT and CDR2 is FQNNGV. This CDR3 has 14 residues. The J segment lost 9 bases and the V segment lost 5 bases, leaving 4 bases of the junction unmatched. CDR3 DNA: TGTGCCAGCAGCCCCGACAGGGGGCCTTCACCCCTCCACTTT. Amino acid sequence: CASSPDRGPSPLHF. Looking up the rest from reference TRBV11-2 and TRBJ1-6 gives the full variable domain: EAGVAQSPRYKIIEKRQSVAFWCNPISGHATLYWYQQILGQGPKLLIQFQNNGVVDDSQLPKDRFSAERLKGVDSTLKIQPAKLEDSAVYLCASSPDRGPSPLHFGNGTRLTVT.

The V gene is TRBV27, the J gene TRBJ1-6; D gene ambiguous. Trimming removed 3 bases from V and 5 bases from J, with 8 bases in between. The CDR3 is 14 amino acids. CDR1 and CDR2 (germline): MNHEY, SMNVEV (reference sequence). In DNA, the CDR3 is TGTGCCAGCAGTTTTGCAGAAAATAATTCACCCCTCCACTTT. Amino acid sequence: CASSFAENNSPLHF.

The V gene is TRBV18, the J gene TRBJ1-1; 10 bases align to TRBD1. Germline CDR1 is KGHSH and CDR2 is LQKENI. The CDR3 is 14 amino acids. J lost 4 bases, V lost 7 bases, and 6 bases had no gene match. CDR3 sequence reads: CASLSGQGGTEAFF. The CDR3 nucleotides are TGTGCCAGCTTAAGTGGACAGGGGGGCACTGAAGCTTTCTTT.

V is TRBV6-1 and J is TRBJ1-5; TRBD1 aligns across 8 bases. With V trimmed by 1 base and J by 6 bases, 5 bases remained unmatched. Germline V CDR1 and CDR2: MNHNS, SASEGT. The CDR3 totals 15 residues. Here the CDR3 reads CASSEGTGGGQPQHF. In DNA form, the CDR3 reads TGTGCCAGCAGTGAAGGTACAGGGGGTGGTCAGCCCCAGCATTTT.

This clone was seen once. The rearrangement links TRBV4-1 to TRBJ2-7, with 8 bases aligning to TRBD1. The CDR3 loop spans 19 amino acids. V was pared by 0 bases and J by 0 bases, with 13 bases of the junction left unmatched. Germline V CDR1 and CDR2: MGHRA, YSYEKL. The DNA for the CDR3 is TGCGCCAGCAGCCAAGAGCCCACCTTTAACAGGGGGAGCTCCTACGAGCAGTACTTC. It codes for CASSQEPTFNRGSSYEQYF.

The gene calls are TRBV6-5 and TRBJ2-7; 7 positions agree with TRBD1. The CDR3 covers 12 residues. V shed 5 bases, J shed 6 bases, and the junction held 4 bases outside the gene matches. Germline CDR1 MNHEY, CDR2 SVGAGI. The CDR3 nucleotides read TGTGCCAGCAGTAGACGACAGGGCGAGCAGTACTTC. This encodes CASSRRQGEQYF.

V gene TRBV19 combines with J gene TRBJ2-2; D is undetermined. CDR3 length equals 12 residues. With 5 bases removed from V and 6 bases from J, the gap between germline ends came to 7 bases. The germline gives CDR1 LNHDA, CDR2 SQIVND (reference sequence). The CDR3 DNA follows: TGTGCCAGTAGTCTATTATCCGGGGAGCTGTTTTTT. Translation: CASSLLSGELFF.

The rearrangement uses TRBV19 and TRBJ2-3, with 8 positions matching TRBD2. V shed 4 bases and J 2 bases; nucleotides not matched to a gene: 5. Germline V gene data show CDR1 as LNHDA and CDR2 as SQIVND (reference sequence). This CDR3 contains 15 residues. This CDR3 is CASSTTSGDTDTQYF. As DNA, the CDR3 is TGTGCCAGTAGTACTACTAGCGGTGACACAGATACGCAGTATTTT.

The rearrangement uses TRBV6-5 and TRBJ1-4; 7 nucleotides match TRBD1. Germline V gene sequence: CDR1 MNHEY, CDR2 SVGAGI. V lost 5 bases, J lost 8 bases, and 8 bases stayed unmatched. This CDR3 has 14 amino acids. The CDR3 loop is CASSPRTGNEKLFF. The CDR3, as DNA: TGTGCCAGCAGTCCACGGACAGGTAACGAAAAACTGTTTTTT.

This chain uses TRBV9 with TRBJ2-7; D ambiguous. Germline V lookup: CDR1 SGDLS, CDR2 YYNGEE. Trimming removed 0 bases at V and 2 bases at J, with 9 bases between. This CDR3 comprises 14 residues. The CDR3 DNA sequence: TGTGCCAGCAGCGTAGTGGATAGCCCCTACGAGCAGTACTTC. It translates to CASSVVDSPYEQYF.

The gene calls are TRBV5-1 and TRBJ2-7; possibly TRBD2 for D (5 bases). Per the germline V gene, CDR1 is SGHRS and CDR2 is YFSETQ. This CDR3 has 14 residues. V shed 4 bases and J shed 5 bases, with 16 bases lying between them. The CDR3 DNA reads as TGCGCCAGCAGCCTGGCGGGTTTCGCGGACGAGCAGTACTTC. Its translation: CASSLAGFADEQYF.

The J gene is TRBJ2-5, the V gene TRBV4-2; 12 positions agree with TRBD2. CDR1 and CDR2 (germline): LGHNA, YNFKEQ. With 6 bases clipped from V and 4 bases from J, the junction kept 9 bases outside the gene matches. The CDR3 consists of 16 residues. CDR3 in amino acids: CASSSLAGGGSETQYF. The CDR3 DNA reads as TGTGCCAGCAGTTCTCTAGCGGGAGGGGGGTCAGAGACCCAGTACTTC.

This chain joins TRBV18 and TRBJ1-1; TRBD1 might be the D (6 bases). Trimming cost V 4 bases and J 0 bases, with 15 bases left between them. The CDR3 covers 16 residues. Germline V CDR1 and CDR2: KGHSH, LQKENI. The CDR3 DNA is TGTGCCAGCTCACGACAGGACAGTTCGATGAACACTGAAGCTTTCTTT. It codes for CASSRQDSSMNTEAFF.

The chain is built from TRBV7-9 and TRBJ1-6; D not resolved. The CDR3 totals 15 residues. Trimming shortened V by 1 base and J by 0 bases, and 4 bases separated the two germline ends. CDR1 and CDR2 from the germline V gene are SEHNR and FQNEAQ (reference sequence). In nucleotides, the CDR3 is TGTGCCAGCAGCTTAGGGAGCTCCTATAATTCACCCCTCCACTTT. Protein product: CASSLGSSYNSPLHF.